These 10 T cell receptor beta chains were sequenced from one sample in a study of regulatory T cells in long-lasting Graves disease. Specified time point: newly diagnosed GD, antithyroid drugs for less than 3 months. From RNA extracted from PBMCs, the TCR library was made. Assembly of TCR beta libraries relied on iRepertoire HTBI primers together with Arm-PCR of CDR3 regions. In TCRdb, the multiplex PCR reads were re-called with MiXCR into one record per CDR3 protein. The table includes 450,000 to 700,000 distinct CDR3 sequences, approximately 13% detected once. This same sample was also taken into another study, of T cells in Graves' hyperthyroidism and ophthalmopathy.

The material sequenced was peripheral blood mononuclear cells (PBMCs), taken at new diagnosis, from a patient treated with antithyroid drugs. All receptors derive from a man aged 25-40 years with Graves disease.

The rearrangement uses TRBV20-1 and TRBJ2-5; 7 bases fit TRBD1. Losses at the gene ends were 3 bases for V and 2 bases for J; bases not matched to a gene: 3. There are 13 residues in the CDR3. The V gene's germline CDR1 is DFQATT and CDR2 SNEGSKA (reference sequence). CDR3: CSASRDSQETQYF. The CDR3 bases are TGCAGTGCTAGCCGGGACAGTCAAGAGACCCAGTACTTC.

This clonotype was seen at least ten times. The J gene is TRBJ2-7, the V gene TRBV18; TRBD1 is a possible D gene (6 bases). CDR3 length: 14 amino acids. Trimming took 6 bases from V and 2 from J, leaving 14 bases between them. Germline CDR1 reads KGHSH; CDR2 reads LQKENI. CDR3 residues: CASSKGGGPYEQYF. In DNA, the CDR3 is TGTGCCAGCTCTAAGGGTGGGGGCCCCTACGAGCAGTACTTC.

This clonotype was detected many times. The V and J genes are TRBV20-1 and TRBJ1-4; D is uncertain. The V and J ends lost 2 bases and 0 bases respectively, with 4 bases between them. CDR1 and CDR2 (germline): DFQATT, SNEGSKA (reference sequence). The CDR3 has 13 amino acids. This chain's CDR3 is CSARWATNEKLFF. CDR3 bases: TGCAGTGCTAGATGGGCAACTAATGAAAAACTGTTTTTT.

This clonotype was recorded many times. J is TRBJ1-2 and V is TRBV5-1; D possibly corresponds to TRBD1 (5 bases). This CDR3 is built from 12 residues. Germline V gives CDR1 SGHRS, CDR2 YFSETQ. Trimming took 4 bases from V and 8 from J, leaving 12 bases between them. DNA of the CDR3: TGCGCCAGCAGCCTCCGGGACCGCGGCTACACCTTC. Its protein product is CASSLRDRGYTF.

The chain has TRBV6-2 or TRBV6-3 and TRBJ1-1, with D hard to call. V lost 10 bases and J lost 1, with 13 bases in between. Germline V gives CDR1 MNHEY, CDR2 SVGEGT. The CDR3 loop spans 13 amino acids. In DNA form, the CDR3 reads TGTGCCATCCGGGCCAGTGGGAACACTGAAGCTTTCTTT. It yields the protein CAIRASGNTEAFF.

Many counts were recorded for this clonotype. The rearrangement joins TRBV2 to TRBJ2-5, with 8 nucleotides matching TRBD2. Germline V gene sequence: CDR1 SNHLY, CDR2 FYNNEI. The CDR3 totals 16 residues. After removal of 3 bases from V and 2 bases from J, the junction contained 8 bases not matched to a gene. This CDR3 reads CASSDSSPGGQETQYF. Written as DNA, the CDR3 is TGTGCCAGCAGTGATTCCTCTCCGGGAGGGCAAGAGACCCAGTACTTC.

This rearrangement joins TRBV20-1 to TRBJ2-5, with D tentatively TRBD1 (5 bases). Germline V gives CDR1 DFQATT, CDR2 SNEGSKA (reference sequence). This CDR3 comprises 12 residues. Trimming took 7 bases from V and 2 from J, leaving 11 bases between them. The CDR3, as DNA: TGCAGTGTTCGGACACTGCAAGAGACCCAGTACTTC. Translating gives CSVRTLQETQYF.

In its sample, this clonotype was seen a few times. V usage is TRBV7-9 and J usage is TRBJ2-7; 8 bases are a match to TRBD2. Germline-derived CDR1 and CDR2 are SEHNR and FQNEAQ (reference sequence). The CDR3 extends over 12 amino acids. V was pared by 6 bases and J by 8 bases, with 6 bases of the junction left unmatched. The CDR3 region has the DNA TGTGCCAGCAGAAACCAGCGGGGGCAGCAGTACTTC. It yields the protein CASRNQRGQQYF.

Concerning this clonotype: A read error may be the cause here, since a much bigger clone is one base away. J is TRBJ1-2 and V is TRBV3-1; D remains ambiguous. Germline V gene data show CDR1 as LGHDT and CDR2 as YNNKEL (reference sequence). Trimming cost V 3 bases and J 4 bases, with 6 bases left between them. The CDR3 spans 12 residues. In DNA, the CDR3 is TGTGCCAGCAGCCATTACACCTATGGCTACACCTTC. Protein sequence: CASSHYTYGYTF.

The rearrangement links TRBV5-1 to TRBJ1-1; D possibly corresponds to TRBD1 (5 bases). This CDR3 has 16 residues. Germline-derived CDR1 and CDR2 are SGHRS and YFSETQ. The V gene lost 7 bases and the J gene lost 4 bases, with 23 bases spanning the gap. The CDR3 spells CASSTRGAGRGTEAFF. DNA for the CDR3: TGCGCCAGCTCCACGAGGGGCGCGGGTCGGGGCACTGAAGCTTTCTTT.